The 29 T cell receptor beta chains below come from one sample, sequenced in a study of blood T cell repertoires in COVID-19. Sequenced by immunoSEQ multiplex PCR; TCRdb stores in-frame clones only, minus some. Of 35,000 to 50,000 clones in the sample, roughly 85% were seen once. Material for sequencing was peripheral blood. These receptors all come from a human donor in a cohort sampled during active COVID-19.

The rearrangement uses TRBV19 and TRBJ2-1; D unresolved. CDR3 size: 13 residues. Per the germline V gene, CDR1 is LNHDA and CDR2 is SQIVND (reference sequence). V lost 3 bases and J lost 8, with 11 bases in between. The CDR3 sequence is CASSMSQEDEQFF. As DNA, the CDR3 is TGTGCCAGTAGTATGTCTCAGGAAGATGAGCAGTTCTTC. Using reference TRBV19 and TRBJ2-1 for the parts outside the CDR3, the full variable domain is DGGITQSPKYLFRKEGQNVTLSCEQNLNHDAMYWYRQDPGQGLRLIYYSQIVNDFQKGDIAEGYSVSREKKESFPLTVTSAQKNPTAFYLCASSMSQEDEQFFGPGTRLTVL.

The chain has TRBV11-2 and TRBJ2-5; TRBD2 matches at 11 bases. V gave up 6 bases and J gave up 9 bases; unmatched junction bases: 12. CDR3 length equals 15 residues. Germline lookup yields CDR1 SGHAT and CDR2 FQNNGV. CDR3: CASSFTSVAGGPQYF. DNA of the CDR3: TGTGCCAGCAGTTTCACTTCGGTAGCGGGGGGGCCCCAGTACTTC.

J is TRBJ2-2 and V is TRBV11-3, with 9 bases identical to TRBD2. This CDR3 has 16 amino acids. J lost 8 bases, V lost 3 bases, and 10 bases had no gene match. Germline V CDR1 and CDR2: SGHNT, YENEEA. CDR3: CASSFRSGGGVGELFF. Here the CDR3 DNA reads TGTGCCAGCAGCTTTCGTTCCGGCGGGGGGGTTGGGGAGCTGTTTTTT.

The chain uses TRBV5-1 and TRBJ1-1; 7 bases are shared with TRBD1. This CDR3 is built from 14 residues. V shed 4 bases and J 7 bases; nucleotides not matched to a gene: 10. In germline, CDR1 is SGHRS, CDR2 YFSETQ. This CDR3 reads CASSLRQGGGEAFF. The CDR3 bases are TGCGCCAGCAGCCTTAGACAGGGTGGAGGTGAAGCTTTCTTT.

This chain connects TRBV18 to TRBJ2-5; D is unresolved. CDR1 is KGHSH, CDR2 LQKENI, per germline. The CDR3 covers 11 residues. The V and J ends lost 3 bases and 5 bases respectively, with 4 bases between them. The CDR3 bases are TGTGCCAGCTCACCCAGGGAGACCCAGTACTTC. Protein product: CASSPRETQYF.

This clone is a singleton in its sample. The chain employs TRBV11-2 and TRBJ2-1, with TRBD2 matching over 8 bases. Germline-derived CDR1 and CDR2 are SGHAT and FQNNGV. The CDR3 consists of 15 residues. V lost 3 bases and J lost 3; bases outside the gene matches: 4. CDR3 protein: CASSFGGGRYNEQFF. The CDR3 DNA sequence: TGTGCCAGCAGCTTCGGGGGGGGCCGCTACAATGAGCAGTTCTTC.

The rearrangement uses TRBV9 and TRBJ2-7; 10 nucleotides line up with TRBD1. After removal of 2 bases from V and 3 bases from J, the junction contained 8 bases not matched to a gene. Germline loops: CDR1 SGDLS, CDR2 YYNGEE. This CDR3 has 16 amino acids. CDR3 nucleotides: TGTGCCAGCAGCGTTGGACTTGGGACAGGGGACTACGAGCAGTACTTC. Translating gives CASSVGLGTGDYEQYF. Based on the CDR3 plus reference TRBV9 and TRBJ2-7, the full variable domain is DSGVTQTPKHLITATGQRVTLRCSPRSGDLSVYWYQQSLDQGLQFLIQYYNGEERAKGNILERFSAQQFPDLHSELNLSSLELGDSALYFCASSVGLGTGDYEQYFGPGTRLTVT.

The rearrangement links TRBV19 to TRBJ2-7, with TRBD2 matching 8 bases. J was trimmed by 4 bases and V by 5 bases; bases with no gene match: 7. The germline gives CDR1 LNHDA, CDR2 SQIVND (reference sequence). This CDR3 region has 14 residues. The CDR3 loop reads CASSRTSGAYEQYF. The CDR3 nucleotides are TGTGCCAGTAGTCGCACTAGCGGTGCATACGAGCAGTACTTC.

V usage is TRBV5-1 and J usage is TRBJ1-4; D call uncertain. This CDR3 spans 12 amino acids. Trimming stripped 8 bases from V and 5 bases from J, with 10 bases between. Germline loops: CDR1 SGHRS, CDR2 YFSETQ. This chain's CDR3 is CASRLQNEKLFF. The DNA of the CDR3 is TGCGCCAGTCGCCTTCAGAATGAAAAACTGTTTTTT.

J is TRBJ2-3 and V is TRBV5-1; 15 bases line up with TRBD2. CDR1 SGHRS and CDR2 YFSETQ come from the germline V gene. The CDR3 covers 16 residues. V shed 5 bases, J shed 0 bases, and the junction held 1 base outside the gene matches. The CDR3 protein is CASRGLAGGSTDTQYF. CDR3 coding DNA: TGCGCCAGCAGAGGACTAGCGGGGGGGAGCACAGATACGCAGTATTTT.

The sample holds a few counts of this clone. The DNA for the CDR3 is TGTGCCAGCAGCACCGGAGACAGGGCGGCTTACGAGCAGTACTTC. This gives the protein CASSTGDRAAYEQYF. The J gene is TRBJ2-7, the V gene TRBV9; 7 bases map to TRBD1. The CDR3 sequence is 15 residues long. Trimming cost V 4 bases and J 4 bases; bases outside gene matches: 11. Germline V gene sequence: CDR1 SGDLS, CDR2 YYNGEE.

The rearrangement links TRBV3-1 (or the pseudogene TRBV3-2) to TRBJ2-5, with 7 bases that match TRBD2. CDR3 length: 12 amino acids. Germline V gene sequence: CDR1 LGHDT, CDR2 YNNKEL (reference sequence). V was clipped by 8 bases and J by 5 bases; unmatched bases: 5. CDR3 bases: TGTGCCAGCGACATGGGGGGGGAGACCCAGTACTTC. This gives the protein CASDMGGETQYF.

The V gene is TRBV7-9, the J gene TRBJ1-5, with a weak D call TRBD1 (6 bases). Germline loops: CDR1 SEHNR, CDR2 FQNEAQ (reference sequence). The V gene lost 5 bases and the J gene lost 2 bases, with 16 bases spanning the gap. This CDR3 has 16 residues. Here the CDR3 reads CASSQGGGTGNQPQHF. The CDR3 DNA sequence: TGTGCCAGCAGCCAGGGAGGGGGGACTGGCAATCAGCCCCAGCATTTT.

The chain has TRBV5-8 and TRBJ1-4, with 7 bases that match TRBD1. The CDR3 consists of 16 residues. CDR1 SGHTS and CDR2 YDEGEE come from the germline V gene. Trimming took 10 bases from V and 0 from J; bases not matched to a gene: 12. The CDR3 region is CACPETGKPTNEKLFF. CDR3 nucleotides: TGTGCCTGTCCCGAGACAGGGAAACCAACTAATGAAAAACTGTTTTTT.

The DNA of the CDR3 is TGTGCCAGCAGCGCATCGGGGACAGGGGGTGAAAAACTGTTTTTT. Its translation is CASSASGTGGEKLFF. The chain links TRBV7-8 to TRBJ1-4; 11 positions match TRBD1. The germline V gene encodes CDR1 SGHVS and CDR2 FQNEAQ. This CDR3 is built from 15 residues. Losses at the gene ends were 5 bases for V and 7 bases for J; bases not matched to a gene: 6. The variable domain in full, completed from reference TRBV7-8 and TRBJ1-4, reads GAGVSQSPRYKVAKRGQDVALRCDPISGHVSLFWYQQALGQGPEFLTYFQNEAQLDKSGLPSDRFFAERPEGSVSTLKIQRTQQEDSAVYLCASSASGTGGEKLFFGSGTQLSVL.

This clone has just one count. V and J are TRBV6-6 and TRBJ2-5; D gene ambiguous. In germline, CDR1 is MNHNY, CDR2 SVGAGI (reference sequence). The CDR3 is made up of 13 amino acids. Trimming pared 6 bases from V and 1 base from J, leaving 9 bases between. The CDR3 reads CASRLGSQETQYF. The CDR3 DNA is TGTGCCAGCAGGTTGGGCAGCCAAGAGACCCAGTACTTC.

V is TRBV29-1 and J is TRBJ1-2; D unclear. CDR1 and CDR2 (germline): SQVTM, ANQGSEA. CDR3 length: 12 residues. With 4 bases removed from V and 2 bases from J, the gap between germline ends came to 8 bases. CDR3 region: CSVVRENYGYTF. In nucleotides, the CDR3 is TGCAGCGTTGTACGGGAGAACTATGGCTACACCTTC. Looking up the rest from reference TRBV29-1 and TRBJ1-2 gives the full variable domain: SAVISQKPSRDICQRGTSLTIQCQVDSQVTMMFWYRQQPGQSLTLIATANQGSEATYESGFVIDKFPISRPNLTFSTLTVSNMSPEDSSIYLCSVVRENYGYTFGSGTRLTVV.

This clone is medium-sized (0.01 to 0.1%) within its sample. The J gene is TRBJ2-7, the V gene TRBV19; TRBD1 matches at 9 bases. This CDR3 has 15 residues. From germline, CDR1 is LNHDA and CDR2 SQIVND (reference sequence). V shed 6 bases, J shed 0 bases, and the junction held 6 bases outside the gene matches. CDR3 in amino acids: CASSLTGGSSYEQYF. CDR3 DNA: TGTGCCAGTAGCCTTACAGGGGGCAGCTCCTACGAGCAGTACTTC.

About this clone: Other DNA sequences in the sample encode the same CDR3. V usage is TRBV5-1 and J usage is TRBJ2-1, with 10 bases that match TRBD2. Germline V CDR1 and CDR2: SGHRS, YFSETQ. V trimming: 2 bases; J trimming: 5 bases; junction bases outside the gene matches: 4. The length of the CDR3 is 15 residues. Written as DNA, the CDR3 is TGCGCCAGCAGCTTCGGTAGCGGGGGGAACAATGAGCAGTTCTTC. It yields the protein CASSFGSGGNNEQFF.

This chain joins TRBV6-5 and TRBJ1-2; 9 bases match TRBD1. In germline, CDR1 is MNHEY, CDR2 SVGAGI. After removal of 2 bases from V and 9 bases from J, the junction contained 4 bases not matched to a gene. The CDR3 contains 13 residues. CDR3 amino acids: CASSYRDRDRYTF. As DNA, the CDR3 is TGTGCCAGCAGTTACCGGGACAGGGACCGCTACACCTTC.

J is TRBJ2-5 and V is TRBV10-3, with D tentatively TRBD2 (7 bases). Looked up from germline, CDR1 is ENHRY and CDR2 is SYGVKD. The CDR3 is made up of 12 amino acids. Here the CDR3 reads CASGGETETQYF. In DNA, the CDR3 is TGTGCTTCGGGGGGCGAGACGGAGACCCAGTACTTC.

V and J are TRBV5-4 and TRBJ1-2; TRBD1 might be the D (5 bases). Trimming stripped 0 bases from V and 4 bases from J, with 10 bases between. The germline V gene has CDR1 SGHNT and CDR2 YYREEE (reference sequence). This CDR3 is built from 14 residues. The CDR3 bases are TGTGCCAGCAGCTTGGCTTGGGGCAGCTATGGCTACACCTTC. Its protein is CASSLAWGSYGYTF.

This clone was seen only a few times. The chain uses TRBV6-5 and TRBJ2-3; D remains unclear. This CDR3 contains 12 residues. Trimming shortened V by 7 bases and J by 2 bases, and 7 bases separated the two germline ends. Germline V gene sequence: CDR1 MNHEY, CDR2 SVGAGI. The CDR3 DNA reads as TGTGCCAGCATTAGTGACACAGATACGCAGTATTTT. This gives the protein CASISDTDTQYF.

This clone was observed a single time. The rearrangement links TRBV10-3 to TRBJ2-2, with 12 bases lining up with TRBD2. The CDR3 has 15 amino acids. The V gene's germline CDR1 is ENHRY and CDR2 SYGVKD. V trimming: 6 bases; J trimming: 5 bases; junction bases outside the gene matches: 4. The chain's CDR3 is CAISPGTSGTGELFF. The CDR3 bases are TGTGCCATCAGCCCCGGGACTAGCGGGACCGGGGAGCTGTTTTTT.

The gene calls are TRBV5-1 and TRBJ1-1, with a possible D match to TRBD1 (5 bases). Germline V gene lookup returns CDR1 SGHRS and CDR2 YFSETQ. Trimming shortened V by 4 bases and J by 0 bases, and 16 bases separated the two germline ends. The CDR3 sequence is 16 residues long. This CDR3 is CASSPGGGALNTEAFF. CDR3 DNA: TGCGCCAGCAGCCCCGGTGGAGGGGCTTTGAACACTGAAGCTTTCTTT.

This chain uses TRBV9 with TRBJ1-2; 8 bases line up with TRBD1. The V gene's germline CDR1 is SGDLS and CDR2 YYNGEE. V lost 0 bases, J lost 4 bases, and 5 bases stayed unmatched. This CDR3 has 15 amino acids. The CDR3 region is CASSVGQGAGYGYTF. The CDR3 DNA reads TGTGCCAGCAGCGTAGGGCAGGGGGCGGGCTATGGCTACACCTTC.

The chain employs TRBV6-5 and TRBJ1-6; no clear D. Germline V CDR1 and CDR2: MNHEY, SVGAGI. The CDR3 has 15 residues. V was cut by 6 bases and J by 0 bases, with 9 bases left in between. CDR3 residues: CASRPPSSYNSPLHF. For the CDR3, the DNA is TGTGCCAGCAGACCACCGAGCTCCTATAATTCACCCCTCCACTTT.

The CDR3 DNA reads as TGTGCCACCAGCAGAGGCGCGGGGTTAGGGGCCAACGTCCTGACTTTC. This encodes CATSRGAGLGANVLTF. The rearrangement links TRBV15 to TRBJ2-6; maybe TRBD2 (6 bases). Deletions cut 1 base from V and 4 bases from J, with 11 bases between. The CDR3 consists of 16 residues. Germline V gives CDR1 LNHNV, CDR2 YYDKDF (reference sequence).

The chain joins TRBV7-6 to TRBJ1-2, with TRBD1 matching 9 bases. The CDR3 extends over 11 amino acids. V shed 5 bases and J 13 bases; nucleotides not matched to a gene: 5. CDR1 is SGHVS, CDR2 FNYEAQ, per germline. The CDR3 nucleotides read TGTGCCAGCAGCCTACAGGGGGCACTCACCTTC. It yields the protein CASSLQGALTF.